What follows are 20 T cell receptor beta chains derived from one specimen sequenced in a study of OX40 agonist ivuxolimab in advanced cancers. TCRdb keeps only in-frame clones here, not all; method: immunoSEQ multiplex PCR. The sample shows roughly 34,000 clones, about 90% of them seen only once. The specimen comprised CD4+ or CD8+ T cells sorted from blood, sampled in a trial of the OX40 agonist ivuxolimab. The receptor set was obtained from an adult with an advanced solid tumor such as melanoma, head and neck, liver or kidney cancer.

The CDR3 DNA reads TGCAGCGTTGCCGGACCGGCGGGCTATGGCTACACCTTC. It codes for CSVAGPAGYGYTF. The chain recombines TRBV29-1 with TRBJ1-2; no clear D. This CDR3 has 13 residues. Germline values: CDR1 SQVTM, CDR2 ANQGSEA. V shed 4 bases and J shed 4 bases, with 13 bases lying between them.

The chain carries TRBV28 and TRBJ2-3; TRBD2 matches at 9 bases. The CDR3 length is 15 residues. Germline-derived CDR1 and CDR2 are MDHEN and SYDVKM. The junction had 7 bases not matched to a gene; V was cut back by 8 bases and J by 1 base. CDR3 protein: CASGIAGVGTDTQYF. CDR3 bases: TGTGCCAGCGGAATAGCGGGAGTGGGCACAGATACGCAGTATTTT.

The chain combines TRBV5-5 with TRBJ1-2; 8 positions agree with TRBD1. The V segment lost 5 bases and the J segment 5 bases; nucleotides outside the gene matches: 11. Germline loops: CDR1 SGHKS, CDR2 YYEKEE (reference sequence). The CDR3 contains 15 residues. The CDR3 DNA sequence: TGTGCCAGCAGAGCCGGGACAGGAGGGTTGTATGGCTACACCTTC. It translates to CASRAGTGGLYGYTF.

This chain joins TRBV7-9 and TRBJ1-4; D is possibly TRBD1 (5 bases). V gave up 4 bases and J gave up 8 bases, with 17 bases separating them. CDR3 length: 15 residues. Germline values: CDR1 SEHNR, CDR2 FQNEAQ (reference sequence). The CDR3 loop reads CASSSQGSIREKLFF. The CDR3 coding sequence is TGTGCCAGCAGCTCGCAGGGTTCCATTCGAGAAAAACTGTTTTTT.

This rearrangement joins TRBV2 to TRBJ2-3, with TRBD2 identical over 9 bases. There are 14 residues in the CDR3. Per the germline V gene, CDR1 is SNHLY and CDR2 is FYNNEI. V shed 7 bases, J shed 2 bases, and the junction held 4 bases outside the gene matches. This CDR3 is CASIKGLATDTQYF. The CDR3 DNA reads TGTGCCAGCATCAAGGGACTAGCCACAGATACGCAGTATTTT.

The V gene is TRBV2, the J gene TRBJ2-1; 8 nucleotides agree with TRBD2. The ends lost 6 bases at V and 6 bases at J; junction bases unmatched: 10. The CDR3 is made up of 15 amino acids. Looked up from germline, CDR1 is SNHLY and CDR2 is FYNNEI. CDR3 protein: CASRSRAGVGNEQFF. CDR3 bases: TGTGCCAGCAGATCTCGAGCGGGAGTTGGCAATGAGCAGTTCTTC.

V usage is TRBV28 and J usage is TRBJ2-7; the match to TRBD1 covers 8 bases. The J call may not be correct, given that the DNA end is closer to TRBJ2-1. The CDR3 contains 16 residues. Germline loops: CDR1 MDHEN, CDR2 SYDVKM. As DNA, the CDR3 is TGTGCCAGCAGTTTATTCACAGGGGGCTCCTACAATGAGCAGTTCTTC. This sequence encodes CASSLFTGGSYNEQFF.

For this clone: The missing conserved phenylalanine or tryptophan at the end of this CDR3 makes a read error likely. No DNA is shown, since the ends of the CDR3 on it are uncertain; the CDR3 is the one TCRdb lists. The chain recombines TRBV28 with TRBJ1-2; the listed D gene, TRBD1, was not tested against the DNA. The CDR3 is 9 residues long, counting both termini. CDR1 and CDR2 (germline): MDHEN, SYDVKM. CDR3 in amino acids: CASRTGGEY.

This rearrangement joins TRBV6-5 to TRBJ2-3, with a weak D call TRBD2 (6 bases). The CDR3 has 13 residues. The germline gives CDR1 MNHEY, CDR2 SVGAGI. The V gene lost 5 bases and the J gene lost 5 bases, with 11 bases spanning the gap. Here the CDR3 DNA reads TGTGCCAGCAGTCGCTCGGAGGGAGATACGCAGTATTTT. Translation: CASSRSEGDTQYF.

The chain carries TRBV2 and TRBJ2-5, with 9 bases matching TRBD2. This CDR3 is built from 17 residues. The germline gives CDR1 SNHLY, CDR2 FYNNEI. V lost 0 bases and J lost 5; bases outside the gene matches: 10. The CDR3 nucleotides read TGTGCCAGCAGTGAAGCCCTTTTGCGGGAGGGGGCTGAGACCCAGTACTTC. Amino acid sequence: CASSEALLREGAETQYF.

This clone has a handful of counts. The rearrangement links TRBV2 to TRBJ1-5; D gene ambiguous. Trimming left V 0 bases short and J 3 bases short, with 9 bases between. Per germline, CDR1 SNHLY and CDR2 FYNNEI. The CDR3 extends over 15 amino acids. CDR3: CASSEAYILNQPQHF. The CDR3 DNA sequence: TGTGCCAGCAGTGAAGCGTACATTCTCAATCAGCCCCAGCATTTT.

In the case of this clone: The junction differs from germline at one of its ends, possibly a read error. This chain connects TRBV5-4 to TRBJ2-4; D possibly corresponds to TRBD2 (5 bases). The CDR3 totals 16 residues. Germline V lookup: CDR1 SGHNT, CDR2 YYREEE (reference sequence). CDR3 nucleotide sequence: TGTGCCAGCAGCTTGGATTCGGACTTAGCCCAAAACATTCAGTACTTC. Protein sequence: CASSLDSDLAQNIQYF.

The chain employs TRBV7-2 and TRBJ1-4; no reliable D call. Germline-derived CDR1 and CDR2 are SGHTA and FQGNSA. The length of the CDR3 is 14 residues. Trimming removed 5 bases at V and 6 bases at J, with 13 bases between. Here the CDR3 reads CASSPPGIHEKLFF. As DNA, the CDR3 is TGTGCCAGCAGCCCTCCAGGAATCCATGAAAAACTGTTTTTT.

The rearrangement joins TRBV5-4 to TRBJ2-7, with TRBD2 matching over 11 bases. V was clipped by 0 bases and J by 7 bases; unmatched bases: 9. Germline lookup yields CDR1 SGHNT and CDR2 YYREEE (reference sequence). The CDR3 sequence is 16 residues long. In DNA form, the CDR3 reads TGTGCCAGCAGCTTGGCAGGCCTAGCGGGAGGTAGGGAGCAGTACTTC. It encodes CASSLAGLAGGREQYF.

The chain recombines TRBV19 with TRBJ2-5; TRBD2 matches at 7 bases. The CDR3 runs 14 residues. Germline values: CDR1 LNHDA, CDR2 SQIVND (reference sequence). Trimming took 1 base from V and 5 from J; bases not matched to a gene: 4. CDR3 residues: CASSIVGGMETQYF. Written as DNA, the CDR3 is TGTGCCAGTAGTATAGTGGGAGGGATGGAGACCCAGTACTTC.

The sample holds one count of this clone. This chain links TRBV10-3 with TRBJ2-2; D may match TRBD1 or TRBD2 (5 bases each). In germline, CDR1 is ENHRY, CDR2 SYGVKD. CDR3 length: 17 amino acids. Trimming took off 4 bases at V and 7 bases at J, with 22 bases between the two ends. This chain's CDR3 is CAISGRTKITSDGELFF. CDR3 bases: TGTGCCATCAGTGGTAGGACAAAGATTACTAGTGACGGGGAGCTGTTTTTT.

The gene calls are TRBV5-6 and TRBJ1-1, with unresolved D. The V gene lost 5 bases and the J gene lost 7 bases, with 24 bases spanning the gap. The CDR3 contains 16 residues. Germline assignment: CDR1 SGHDT and CDR2 YYEEEE. The CDR3 coding sequence is TGTGCCAGCAGTTCAAAAAAGGTGAGGGATCGTCATGAAGCTTTCTTT. It translates to CASSSKKVRDRHEAFF. The full variable domain, in which reference TRBV5-6 and TRBJ1-1 provide the parts outside the CDR3, is DAGVTQSPTHLIKTRGQQVTLRCSPKSGHDTVSWYQQALGQGPQFIFQYYEEEERQRGNFPDRFSGHQFPNYSSELNVNALLLGDSALYLCASSSKKVRDRHEAFFGQGTRLTVV.

This clone has just a few counts. This chain joins TRBV7-9 and TRBJ1-1, with D maybe TRBD1 (5 bases). Trimming took 5 bases from V and 1 from J, leaving 8 bases between them. This CDR3 is 13 amino acids long. Per germline, CDR1 SEHNR and CDR2 FQNEAQ (reference sequence). The CDR3 region has the DNA TGTGCCAGCAGCCAGGGAACGAACACTGAAGCTTTCTTT. It codes for CASSQGTNTEAFF.

This rearrangement joins TRBV21-1 to TRBJ2-2; the table's D call of TRBD1 was not tested on the DNA. TRBV21-1 is described as a pseudogene. This CDR3 contains 14 residues. The DNA of the CDR3 is TGTGCCAGAAGAACGGACATCAACTGGGGGGAGCTGTTTTTT. Translated: CARRTDINWGELFF.

The V and J genes are TRBV5-1 and TRBJ1-1; D gene unclear. This CDR3 contains 14 residues. Trimming cost V 4 bases and J 3 bases, with 13 bases left between them. Looked up from germline, CDR1 is SGHRS and CDR2 is YFSETQ. This chain's CDR3 is CASSVLEWDTEAFF. CDR3 nucleotides: TGCGCCAGCAGCGTCCTGGAATGGGACACTGAAGCTTTCTTT.